The rows below give T cell receptor beta chains drawn from one sample of a study of blood T cell repertoires in COVID-19. Data came from immunoSEQ multiplex PCR; TCRdb stores just in-frame clones and leaves some out. The sample carries some 230,000 clones, approximately 90% recorded once. The sample comprised peripheral blood. These receptors all come from a young man who had recovered from COVID-19. Both conserved end residues are part of each CDR3. D genes are given only for firm matches. A row's size may be missing; if present it is once, few, many or a size class.

>TRBV28|once|TRBJ1-2|NA
TGTGCCAGCAGTGGGGCGGAAGGCTACACCTTC
CASSGAEGYTF
>TRBV5-4|once|TRBJ2-1|TRBD2
TGTGCCAGCAGCCCAACTAGCGGGGGAAGCTACAATGAGCAGTTCTTC
CASSPTSGGSYNEQFF
>TRBV11-2|few|TRBJ2-7|TRBD1
TGTGCCAGCAGCTTTGGACAGGCGAACTACGAGCAGTACTTC
CASSFGQANYEQYF
>TRBV7-2|NA|TRBJ1-2|NA
TGTGCCAGCAGCCCAAGTCTGTCACAGGTTCATGGTGGAGGCTACACCTTC
CASSPSLSQVHGGGYTF
>TRBV5-1|NA|TRBJ1-2|NA
TGCGCCAGCAGCTTGGGTCACAGCCCCTATGGCTACACCTTC
CASSLGHSPYGYTF
>TRBV5-4|NA|TRBJ2-5|NA
TGTGCCAGCAGCTCGGGTACCGACAGGCAAGAGACCCAGTACTTC
CASSSGTDRQETQYF
>TRBV7-2|NA|TRBJ1-6|TRBD1
TGTGCCAGCAGCCGGGGACAGGGAGGATTGTTTTGGTCACCCCTCCACTTT
CASSRGQGGLFWSPLHF
>TRBV18|NA|TRBJ1-6|NA
TGTGCCAGCTCCTACAGGGAGGGGACCTATAATTCACCCCTCCACTTT
CASSYREGTYNSPLHF
>TRBV29-1|NA|TRBJ1-2|TRBD1
TGCAGCGTCCAGGGGGCCGAGTTCGATGGCTACACCTTC
CSVQGAEFDGYTF
>TRBV27|NA|TRBJ1-2|NA
TGTGCCAGCAAGGAGTTAGGACGGGAAGGCTACACCTTC
CASKELGREGYTF
>TRBV11-2|few|TRBJ1-2|TRBD1
TGTGCCAGCGAACCTAGCAGGGGGCCTAGGCTCTATGGCTACACCTTC
CASEPSRGPRLYGYTF
>TRBV12-3/TRBV12-4|NA|TRBJ2-1|TRBD1
TGTGCCAGCATTTTCACAGGGGATAATGAGCAGTTCTTC
CASIFTGDNEQFF
>TRBV15|once|TRBJ1-6|NA
TGTGCCACCAGCAGAGATCCAGGTTCTCGAAATTCACCCCTCCACTTT
CATSRDPGSRNSPLHF
>TRBV5-1|NA|TRBJ1-1|TRBD1
TGCGCCAGCAGCCACGGGGACAGGGGGACCACTGAAGCTTTCTTT
CASSHGDRGTTEAFF
>TRBV5-4|NA|TRBJ2-3|TRBD2
TGTGCCAGCAGCTTGGGAGGTCTAGCGGGGGGGATACGTAGCACAGATACGCAGTATTTT
CASSLGGLAGGIRSTDTQYF
>TRBV6-5|NA|TRBJ2-7|NA
TGTGCCAGCATTTCTACCGGCACGGGGTACGAGCAGTACTTC
CASISTGTGYEQYF
>TRBV5-1|NA|TRBJ2-3|NA
TGCGCCAGCAGCCGGGATAGCACAGATACGCAGTATTTT
CASSRDSTDTQYF